These T cell receptor beta chains were read from a single sample in a study of blood T cell repertoires in COVID-19. Clones were sequenced by immunoSEQ multiplex PCR, and TCRdb holds only the in-frame ones, with some missing. The sample has 220,000 or so clones; about 86% are singletons. Sample: PBMCs or T cells enriched from blood (not recorded which). The receptors come from a woman in her forties or fifties with acute COVID-19. Each CDR3 is given with its conserved first and last residue. Fields, in order: CDR3 DNA, CDR3 protein, J gene, clone size, D gene, V gene, CDR3 length. A D gene is named only where the DNA matches it firmly. Clone size is not always given. Where it is, it says once, few, many or a class for expanded clones.

TGTGCCAGTACTTGGGCCTCGAACACCGGGGAGCTGTTTTTT,CASTWASNTGELFF,TRBJ2-2,-,-,TRBV19,14
TGTGCCAGCAGCTCTGACATACCCACCGGGGAGCTGTTTTTT,CASSSDIPTGELFF,TRBJ2-2,once,-,TRBV7-9,14
TGCGCCAGCAGCTTGGCTGGACAGTCCTATGGCTACACCTTC,CASSLAGQSYGYTF,TRBJ1-2,-,-,TRBV5-1,14
TGTGCCAGCAATTTTGCTAGCGGAACAGATACGCAGTATTTT,CASNFASGTDTQYF,TRBJ2-3,-,TRBD2,TRBV9,14
TGTGCCAGCAGCTTACTGGGACAGGGCCTCGGAGGCTACACCTTC,CASSLLGQGLGGYTF,TRBJ1-2,-,TRBD1,TRBV7-2,15
TGTGCCAGCAAGGACAGGGGGAATCAGCCCCAGCATTTT,CASKDRGNQPQHF,TRBJ1-5,-,TRBD1,TRBV12-3/TRBV12-4,13
TGTGCCACCAGTGACAACGACAGAAATTCACCCCTCCACTTT,CATSDNDRNSPLHF,TRBJ1-6,-,-,TRBV24-1,14
TGCGCCAGCAGCCCGGACTTATCCTACGAGCAGTACTTC,CASSPDLSYEQYF,TRBJ2-7,-,-,TRBV5-1,13
TGTGCCAGCAGCGGCCTGGGACAGGGTGTGAGGGAGCAGTACTTC,CASSGLGQGVREQYF,TRBJ2-7,few,TRBD1,TRBV5-4,15
TGTGCCAGCAGCTTGGGACCCACGGGGGTGGATGAGACCCAGTACTTC,CASSLGPTGVDETQYF,TRBJ2-5,-,-,TRBV5-4,16
TGTGCCAGCAGTCTTTCATTTAGCGGAGGCTATGAGCAGTTCTTC,CASSLSFSGGYEQFF,TRBJ2-1,few,-,TRBV7-2,15
TGTGCCTGGAGTCGTTCTAGCGGGCCACTCAATGAGCAGTTCTTC,CAWSRSSGPLNEQFF,TRBJ2-1,-,TRBD2,TRBV30,15
TGTGCCAGCGGACTTTTAGCTGTTGAGCAGTTCTTC,CASGLLAVEQFF,TRBJ2-1,-,-,TRBV7-2,12
TGTGCCAGCAGCACTAACCCCGGGGGCTACGAGCAGTACTTC,CASSTNPGGYEQYF,TRBJ2-7,-,-,TRBV9,14
TGTGCCAGCAGAACCAGGGGGTATAACTATGGCTACACCTTC,CASRTRGYNYGYTF,TRBJ1-2,-,TRBD1,TRBV27,14
TGTGCCAGCCAGCCCTCCGCAACTAGCGGTCCATCCTACGAGCAGTACTTC,CASQPSATSGPSYEQYF,TRBJ2-7,-,TRBD2,TRBV11-2,17
TGTGCCAGCACCGGGGACAGGGCTAATTCACCCCTCCACTTT,CASTGDRANSPLHF,TRBJ1-6,-,TRBD1,TRBV27,14
TGTGCCAGCAGTCCCGGGGGCGGGACAGGGATGACCTACGAGCAGTACTTC,CASSPGGGTGMTYEQYF,TRBJ2-7,-,TRBD1,TRBV28,17
TGTGCCAGCAGCTTAGAAGACAGATTCTACGAGCAGTACTTC,CASSLEDRFYEQYF,TRBJ2-7,-,-,TRBV11-2,14
TGTGCCAGCAGCCTCCTCTCGACAGGCTCTAACTATGGCTACACCTTC,CASSLLSTGSNYGYTF,TRBJ1-2,once,-,TRBV13,16
TGTGCCAGCTCACCCCGGACTAGCGGGAGCCACGAGCAGTACTTC,CASSPRTSGSHEQYF,TRBJ2-7,-,TRBD2,TRBV18,15
TGTGCCAGCAGTTTAGGCGGAGGGGGCAGCTACGAGCAGTACTTC,CASSLGGGGSYEQYF,TRBJ2-7,-,-,TRBV28,15
TGTGCCAGCAGCCAAGATAGGACTAGCGGGTATGAGCAGTTCTTC,CASSQDRTSGYEQFF,TRBJ2-1,many,TRBD2,TRBV3-1/TRBV3-2,15
TGTGCCAGCAGCTTAGAAGCTAGCTTCGGGGAGCTGTTTTTT,CASSLEASFGELFF,TRBJ2-2,-,-,TRBV7-2,14
TGTGCCAGCAGTTTTAGCCCCTCGGAGACCCAGTACTTC,CASSFSPSETQYF,TRBJ2-5,few,-,TRBV28,13
TGTGCCAGCAGTGAACCTGGCAGACTGGCCTATGGCTACACCTTC,CASSEPGRLAYGYTF,TRBJ1-2,-,-,TRBV25-1,15
TGTGCCAGCAGTTTATTTCAGGGCAAGGGGAACTATGGCTACACCTTC,CASSLFQGKGNYGYTF,TRBJ1-2,-,-,TRBV27,16
TGTGCCAGCAGTGACTCCACAGGGCTGTGTAGCAATCAGCCCCAGCATTTT,CASSDSTGLCSNQPQHF,TRBJ1-5,-,-,TRBV6-4,17
TGTGCCAGCAGTTTGGTCAGAAACTACGAGCAGTACTTC,CASSLVRNYEQYF,TRBJ2-7,-,-,TRBV12-3/TRBV12-4,13
TGTGCCACCAGCAGAGGGGGGCCCACCCCAGAAGCTTTCTTT,CATSRGGPTPEAFF,TRBJ1-1,-,-,TRBV15,14
TGTGCCAGCAGCTTAGTTCGGGGGGCCTACGAGCAGTACTTC,CASSLVRGAYEQYF,TRBJ2-7,-,TRBD2,TRBV7-8,14
TGTGCCAGTAGTATTACAGGGCGGACCGGGGAGCTGTTTTTT,CASSITGRTGELFF,TRBJ2-2,-,-,TRBV19,14
TGTGCCAGCTCACCCCGGACAGGGAGCTCCTACGAGCAGTACTTC,CASSPRTGSSYEQYF,TRBJ2-7,-,TRBD1,TRBV18,15
TGTGCCAGTAGTATAGGCACAGGCTCTGGAAACACCATATATTTT,CASSIGTGSGNTIYF,TRBJ1-3,-,-,TRBV19,15
TGTGCCAGCAGGCCCGTGGGGGGTGACACCGGGGAGCTGTTTTTT,CASRPVGGDTGELFF,TRBJ2-2,-,-,TRBV7-9,15
TGTGCCAGCAGTTCCCCCACTAGCGGGAGTAGAGATGAGCAGTTCTTC,CASSSPTSGSRDEQFF,TRBJ2-1,-,TRBD2,TRBV28,16
TGCGCCAGCAGCTTAGGGGTACTAGCGGGAGACGAGCAGTACTTC,CASSLGVLAGDEQYF,TRBJ2-7,-,TRBD2,TRBV5-1,15
TGTGCCAGCAGTTACCCCACCGGACTAGCGGGAGTTATTGCGACCCAGTACTTC,CASSYPTGLAGVIATQYF,TRBJ2-5,once,TRBD2,TRBV6-2/TRBV6-3,18
TGTGCCAGCAGCTTTGACAGGGGGCGCCGAGTGGAGGAGCTGTTTTTT,CASSFDRGRRVEELFF,TRBJ2-2,-,TRBD1,TRBV5-6,16
TGTGCCAGCAGCCTACGGACTAGCGGGAGGGCGGTTGAGCAGTTCTTC,CASSLRTSGRAVEQFF,TRBJ2-1,once,TRBD2,TRBV3-1/TRBV3-2,16
TGTGCCAGCAGCTTGGGGGGACTAGCGGGCACAGATACGCAGTATTTT,CASSLGGLAGTDTQYF,TRBJ2-3,-,TRBD2,TRBV5-4,16
TGTGCCAGCAGTTGGGGACAGGAACCCGTCGATGAGCAGTTCTTC,CASSWGQEPVDEQFF,TRBJ2-1,-,TRBD1,TRBV6-2/TRBV6-3,15
TGTGCCAGCAGTCCGTGGACAGGGGAAGGCACCGGGGAGCTGTTTTTT,CASSPWTGEGTGELFF,TRBJ2-2,-,TRBD1,TRBV27,16
TGTGCCAGCAGGTACGGCAGGGGCGGCTACGAGCAGTACTTC,CASRYGRGGYEQYF,TRBJ2-7,-,-,TRBV6-5,14
TGTGCCAGCAGCCCACGCGGCGCAGGGGGAAACACCGGGGAGCTGTTTTTT,CASSPRGAGGNTGELFF,TRBJ2-2,-,TRBD1,TRBV4-2,17
TGTGCCAGTAGTATTAGCGGGAGCATCTACAATGAGCAGTTCTTC,CASSISGSIYNEQFF,TRBJ2-1,-,TRBD2,TRBV19,15
TGTGCCAGCAGAACTACTAGAGGTGCCAAAAACATTCAGTACTTC,CASRTTRGAKNIQYF,TRBJ2-4,-,-,TRBV7-4,15
TGTGCCAGCAGCGCGCCCCGATCTATACTAGGTAGCGGTGCTGAGCAGTTCTTC,CASSAPRSILGSGAEQFF,TRBJ2-1,-,-,TRBV9,18
TGTGCCAGCAGCCGACAGGGGAATGGCTACACCTTC,CASSRQGNGYTF,TRBJ1-2,-,TRBD1,TRBV5-8,12
TGTGCCAGCAGCTTCGGGCGGGGTCGTTTCTACAATGAGCAGTTCTTC,CASSFGRGRFYNEQFF,TRBJ2-1,-,-,TRBV7-9,16
TGTGCCAGCAGCTCGGGACTCATTTCGCTGGCCAAAAACATTCAGTACTTC,CASSSGLISLAKNIQYF,TRBJ2-4,-,-,TRBV5-6,17
TGTGCCAGCAGTGAACCCGGGACAGGAAGCTATGGCTACACCTTC,CASSEPGTGSYGYTF,TRBJ1-2,-,TRBD1,TRBV6-1,15
TGTGCCAGCAGTATGACAGGGACCTACGAGCAGTACTTC,CASSMTGTYEQYF,TRBJ2-7,-,TRBD1,TRBV6-5,13
TGTGCCAGCAGCTCAATAGCGGGAGGGCCGGGAGAGCAGTACTTC,CASSSIAGGPGEQYF,TRBJ2-7,-,TRBD2,TRBV7-3,15
TGTGCCAGCAGTTCGAGGATCTCCTCCTACGAGCAGTACTTC,CASSSRISSYEQYF,TRBJ2-7,-,-,TRBV28,14
TGTGCCAGCAGTGGGGGCCCCAATGAGCAGTTCTTC,CASSGGPNEQFF,TRBJ2-1,-,-,TRBV2,12
TGTGCTAGTGGCACCGGGACAGGGTGGGGCTACACCTTC,CASGTGTGWGYTF,TRBJ1-2,-,TRBD1,TRBV12-5,13